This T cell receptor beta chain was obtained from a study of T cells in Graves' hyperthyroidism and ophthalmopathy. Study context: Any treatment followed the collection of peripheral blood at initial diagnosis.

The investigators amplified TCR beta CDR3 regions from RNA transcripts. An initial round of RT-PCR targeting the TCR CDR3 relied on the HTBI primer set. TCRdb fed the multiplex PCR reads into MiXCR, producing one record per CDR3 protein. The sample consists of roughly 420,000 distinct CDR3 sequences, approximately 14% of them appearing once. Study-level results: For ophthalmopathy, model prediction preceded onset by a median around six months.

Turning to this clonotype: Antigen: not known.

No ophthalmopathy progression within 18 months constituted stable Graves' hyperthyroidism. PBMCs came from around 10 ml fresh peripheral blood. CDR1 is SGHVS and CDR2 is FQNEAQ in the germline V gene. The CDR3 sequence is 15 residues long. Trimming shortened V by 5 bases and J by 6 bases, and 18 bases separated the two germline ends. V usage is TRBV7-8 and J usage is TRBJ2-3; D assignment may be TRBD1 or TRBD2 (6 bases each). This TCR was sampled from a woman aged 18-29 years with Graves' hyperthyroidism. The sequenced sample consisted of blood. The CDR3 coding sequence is TGTGCCAGCAGCCCACCGGGGGTGGGGGGCGATACGCAGTATTTT. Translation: CASSPPGVGGDTQYF.